Shown below are 23 T cell receptor beta chains from a single sample sequenced in a study of T cell changes during pregnancy in multiple sclerosis. Profiling relied on immunoSEQ multiplex PCR, and the TCRdb table lists in-frame clones only, not all of them. The data contain tens of thousands of clones, approximately 92% of them singletons. The starting material was CD8+ T cells from peripheral blood mononuclear cells, obtained in the third trimester of pregnancy. These receptors all come from a female donor with multiple sclerosis, enrolled in a pregnancy study.

This rearrangement joins TRBV6-5 to TRBJ1-1; D perhaps matches TRBD1 (6 bases). The germline V gene encodes CDR1 MNHEY and CDR2 SVGAGI. Trimming pared 2 bases from V and 4 bases from J, leaving 14 bases between. The CDR3 runs 15 residues. The CDR3 loop reads CASSYEPGASTEAFF. DNA of the CDR3: TGTGCCAGCAGTTACGAGCCAGGGGCTTCCACTGAAGCTTTCTTT.

The V and J genes are TRBV5-1 and TRBJ1-2, with a tentative D call TRBD1 (6 bases). The CDR3 has 17 amino acids. Germline lookup yields CDR1 SGHRS and CDR2 YFSETQ. Trimming cost V 4 bases and J 0 bases, with 19 bases left between them. CDR3 sequence reads: CASSVGTTDPTNYGYTF. The CDR3 region has the DNA TGCGCCAGCAGCGTCGGGACAACTGACCCTACTAACTATGGCTACACCTTC.

The rearrangement links TRBV5-1 to TRBJ1-2, with D possibly TRBD1 on 6 matching bases. V was clipped by 3 bases and J by 4 bases, with 19 bases between them. Germline CDR1 is SGHRS and CDR2 is YFSETQ. This CDR3 is 16 amino acids long. DNA of the CDR3: TGCGCCAGCAGCTGGGACCCAGGGATGGGGGCCTATGGCTACACCTTC. Its protein is CASSWDPGMGAYGYTF.

The V call is TRBV14, the J call TRBJ1-1; unclear D gene. The V gene's germline CDR1 is SGHDN and CDR2 FVKESK. The CDR3 length is 9 residues. Written as DNA, the CDR3 is TGTGCGAGGCACACTGAAGCTTTCTTT. This codes for CARHTEAFF.

The rearrangement joins TRBV13 to TRBJ2-1; D possibly corresponds to TRBD1 (5 bases). The CDR3 runs 16 residues. V lost 5 bases, J lost 2 bases, and 16 bases lay in between. Germline CDR1 reads PRHDT; CDR2 reads FYEKMQ (reference sequence). The CDR3, as DNA: TGTGCCAGCAGCCGTGGTAGGGGCAGCGCCTACAATGAGCAGTTCTTC. The encoded protein is CASSRGRGSAYNEQFF. Based on the CDR3 plus reference TRBV13 and TRBJ2-1, the full variable domain is AAGVIQSPRHLIKEKRETATLKCYPIPRHDTVYWYQQGPGQDPQFLISFYEKMQSDKGSIPDRFSAQQFSDYHSELNMSSLELGDSALYFCASSRGRGSAYNEQFFGPGTRLTVL.

The CDR3 is CASSLYPAYEQYF. DNA of the CDR3: TGCGCCAGCAGTTTATATCCCGCGTACGAGCAGTACTTC. The rearrangement links TRBV10-2 to TRBJ2-7, with no clear D. The V gene's germline CDR1 is WSHSY and CDR2 SAAADI. With 5 bases removed from V and 4 bases from J, the gap between germline ends came to 12 bases. This CDR3 spans 13 amino acids.

The rearrangement links TRBV19 to TRBJ2-7, with a weak D call TRBD2 (5 bases). In germline, CDR1 is LNHDA, CDR2 SQIVND (reference sequence). There are 12 residues in the CDR3. V dropped 6 bases and J dropped 7 bases, with 13 bases sitting between them. CDR3 nucleotides: TGTGCCAGTAGGGGCAGGACTTCGGAGCAGTACTTC. Its translation is CASRGRTSEQYF.

The V call is TRBV2, the J call TRBJ1-5; a possible D gene is TRBD1 (6 bases). This CDR3 contains 15 residues. The V gene lost 6 bases and the J gene lost 3 bases, with 15 bases spanning the gap. The germline CDR1 and CDR2 sequences are SNHLY and FYNNEI. The CDR3 sequence is CASRPGVLDNQPQHF. Written as DNA, the CDR3 is TGTGCCAGCAGACCAGGGGTTCTAGACAATCAGCCCCAGCATTTT.

This clone was seen only a few times. The J gene is TRBJ1-4, the V gene TRBV7-9; possible D gene TRBD1, 6 bases. Germline V CDR1 and CDR2: SEHNR, FQNEAQ (reference sequence). With 4 bases removed from V and 8 bases from J, the gap between germline ends came to 23 bases. This CDR3 is built from 17 residues. This chain's CDR3 is CASSSSGDSAFNEKLFF. CDR3 bases: TGTGCCAGCAGCTCGTCAGGGGATTCGGCCTTTAACGAAAAACTGTTTTTT. The complete variable domain, with remaining parts taken from reference TRBV7-9 and TRBJ1-4, reads DTGVSQNPRHKITKRGQNVTFRCDPISEHNRLYWYRQTLGQGPEFLTYFQNEAQLEKSRLLSDRFSAERPKGSFSTLEIQRTEQGDSAMYLCASSSSGDSAFNEKLFFGSGTQLSVL.

The genes are TRBV15 and TRBJ1-5; no reliable D call. In germline, CDR1 is LNHNV, CDR2 YYDKDF (reference sequence). V was cut by 5 bases and J by 1 base, with 6 bases left in between. The CDR3 is 13 residues long. The CDR3 DNA follows: TGTGCCACCAGCCCTCAGAGCAATCAGCCCCAGCATTTT. Its translation is CATSPQSNQPQHF. The full variable domain, with the rest looked up from reference TRBV15 and TRBJ1-5, is DAMVIQNPRYQVTQFGKPVTLSCSQTLNHNVMYWYQQKSSQAPKLLFHYYDKDFNNEADTPDNFQSRRPNTSFCFLDIRSPGLGDTAMYLCATSPQSNQPQHFGDGTRLSIL.

J is TRBJ2-5 and V is TRBV2; 11 nucleotides line up with TRBD1. Near its end, the DNA agrees better with TRBJ2-7, so the J call may be wrong. CDR1 is SNHLY, CDR2 FYNNEI, per germline. This CDR3 comprises 14 residues. The CDR3 bases are TGTGCCAGCAGTGCCCTAGGGACAGGGGGCGAGCAGTACTTC. This codes for CASSALGTGGEQYF.

V gene TRBV21-1 combines with J gene TRBJ2-7; the table's D gene call, TRBD1, was not cross checked with the DNA. TRBV21-1 represents a pseudogene. This CDR3 is 14 amino acids long. The CDR3 is CASNRQSNSYEQYF. DNA for the CDR3: TGTGCCAGCAACAGACAGAGCAACTCCTACGAGCAGTACTTC.

This chain connects TRBV28 to TRBJ1-1; no clear D. CDR1 and CDR2 from the germline V gene are MDHEN and SYDVKM. V was cut by 6 bases and J by 8 bases, with 10 bases left in between. The CDR3 is 11 amino acids. In DNA form, the CDR3 reads TGTGCCAGCAGACTCCCGGGGGAAGCTTTCTTT. It yields the protein CASRLPGEAFF.

The rearrangement uses TRBV12-5 and TRBJ2-1, with a possible D match to TRBD2 (6 bases). From germline, CDR1 is LGHNT and CDR2 FRNRAP. V was trimmed by 1 base and J by 7 bases, leaving 20 bases between them. CDR3 length equals 17 residues. As DNA, the CDR3 is TGTGCTAGTGGTTTGGCCCCGCTATCGGGAGAGGGGAATGAGCAGTTCTTC. Protein product: CASGLAPLSGEGNEQFF.

DNA of the CDR3: TGTGCCAGCAGTTACGCCACAGGGTACGAGCAGTACTTC. This codes for CASSYATGYEQYF. The chain carries TRBV6-5 and TRBJ2-7, with a tentative D call TRBD1 (6 bases). The V end lost 2 bases, the J end lost 4 bases, and 9 bases lay between the germline ends. The germline CDR1 and CDR2 sequences are MNHEY and SVGAGI. This CDR3 is 13 amino acids long.

J is TRBJ1-3 and V is TRBV5-5; D might be TRBD1 (6 bases). Trimming removed 0 bases at V and 3 bases at J, with 13 bases between. The CDR3 runs to 16 residues. Germline assignment: CDR1 SGHKS and CDR2 YYEKEE (reference sequence). CDR3 in amino acids: CASSLGTADYGNTIYF. CDR3 coding DNA: TGTGCCAGCAGCTTGGGGACAGCCGATTATGGAAACACCATATATTTT.

J is TRBJ2-1 and V is TRBV10-3; 12 nucleotides align to TRBD1. The ends lost 4 bases at V and 10 bases at J; junction bases unmatched: 8. Per germline, CDR1 ENHRY and CDR2 SYGVKD. This CDR3 spans 15 amino acids. The DNA of the CDR3 is TGTGCCATCAGTGGATCCGGGACAGGGGGCCTCGAGCAGTTCTTC. Encoded protein: CAISGSGTGGLEQFF.

The chain joins TRBV7-9 to TRBJ1-1; 8 bases fit TRBD1. This CDR3 contains 13 residues. Looked up from germline, CDR1 is SEHNR and CDR2 is FQNEAQ (reference sequence). Germline trimming cut 5 bases from V and 8 bases from J; bases unmatched to any gene: 7. The DNA for the CDR3 is TGTGCCAGCAGCCCACCAGGGGGCGGGGAAGCTTTCTTT. Translated, it gives CASSPPGGGEAFF.

The V call is TRBV19, the J call TRBJ2-7, with D tentatively TRBD1 (5 bases). Germline CDR1 is LNHDA and CDR2 is SQIVND (reference sequence). Trimming cost V 5 bases and J 0 bases, with 8 bases left between them. This CDR3 is 13 amino acids long. The CDR3 nucleotides are TGTGCCAGTAGTCCCGACAGCTCCTACGAGCAGTACTTC. This translates into CASSPDSSYEQYF.

V usage is TRBV7-2 and J usage is TRBJ2-3, with TRBD2 matching 9 bases. The CDR3 is 17 residues long. Per germline, CDR1 SGHTA and CDR2 FQGNSA. V was pared by 2 bases and J by 4 bases, with 10 bases of the junction left unmatched. The DNA for the CDR3 is TGTGCCAGCAGCTTAAACGGCGGGGGGGCCCCCCCAGATACGCAGTATTTT. It codes for CASSLNGGGAPPDTQYF.

This clone was picked up one time. The gene calls are TRBV5-1 and TRBJ2-5, with D perhaps matching TRBD2 (6 bases). CDR3 length: 16 residues. Germline CDR1 SGHRS, CDR2 YFSETQ. V was shortened by 4 bases and J by 1 base, with 17 bases between the two germline ends. CDR3 nucleotide sequence: TGCGCCAGCAGCCAGTTGGGCCGGGGGTCCCAAGAGACCCAGTACTTC. Translated, it gives CASSQLGRGSQETQYF.

V is TRBV2 and J is TRBJ2-7, with a possible D match to TRBD1 (5 bases). Trimming left V 0 bases short and J 2 bases short, with 11 bases between. This CDR3 spans 15 amino acids. Germline CDR1 and CDR2: SNHLY and FYNNEI. CDR3 sequence (DNA): TGTGCCAGCAGTGAAGCAGGGGTTGGGGCCTACGAGCAGTACTTC. Protein product: CASSEAGVGAYEQYF.

The chain joins TRBV7-6 to TRBJ1-6, with D unclear. CDR1 is SGHVS and CDR2 is FNYEAQ in the germline V gene. V lost 1 base and J 8 bases, leaving 6 bases between the germline ends. This CDR3 comprises 13 residues. CDR3 in amino acids: CASSLGEDSPLHF. In DNA, the CDR3 is TGTGCCAGCAGCTTAGGGGAGGATTCACCCCTCCACTTT.